This passage covers 20 T cell receptor beta chains from one sample sequenced in a study of blood T cell repertoires in COVID-19. Profiling relied on immunoSEQ multiplex PCR, and the TCRdb table lists in-frame clones only, not all of them. In the table there are under 250,000 clones, approximately 85% of which are singletons. Sequences were obtained from peripheral blood. All receptors derive from a man aged 50-59 years with COVID-19, enrolled during active disease.

The chain carries TRBV6-5 and TRBJ2-7, with TRBD1 matching over 12 bases. The CDR3 has 14 amino acids. Per the germline V gene, CDR1 is MNHEY and CDR2 is SVGAGI. Germline trimming cut 6 bases from V and 9 bases from J; bases unmatched to any gene: 9. CDR3 coding DNA: TGTGCCAGCAGCGCCGGGACAGGGGGCATTGGGCAGTACTTC. Its protein is CASSAGTGGIGQYF.

The V gene is TRBV24-1, the J gene TRBJ2-3; D gene unclear. The V and J ends lost 4 bases and 0 bases respectively, with 7 bases between them. CDR1 and CDR2 (germline): KGHDR, SFDVKD. The length of the CDR3 is 14 residues. CDR3 sequence reads: CATSDARSTDTQYF. The DNA for the CDR3 is TGTGCCACCAGTGACGCGAGGAGCACAGATACGCAGTATTTT.

The genes are TRBV9 and TRBJ1-2; 7 bases align to TRBD1. The CDR3 consists of 15 residues. The J segment lost 5 bases and the V segment lost 2 bases, leaving 9 bases of the junction unmatched. Germline assignment: CDR1 SGDLS and CDR2 YYNGEE. CDR3 in amino acids: CASSVNRGNWYGYTF. The CDR3 DNA reads TGTGCCAGCAGCGTTAACAGGGGAAATTGGTATGGCTACACCTTC.

This chain connects TRBV7-2 to TRBJ2-3; D uncertain. Trimming took off 4 bases at V and 11 bases at J, with 16 bases between the two ends. CDR1 is SGHTA and CDR2 is FQGNSA in the germline V gene. The CDR3 length is 13 residues. The CDR3 here is CASSYLTPLVQYF. CDR3 sequence (DNA): TGTGCCAGCAGCTATCTGACTCCTCTAGTGCAGTATTTT.

This chain connects TRBV27 to TRBJ2-7, with 8 bases that match TRBD1. V shed 8 bases, J shed 6 bases, and the junction held 9 bases outside the gene matches. The CDR3 covers 13 residues. Germline CDR1 and CDR2: MNHEY and SMNVEV (reference sequence). The CDR3 sequence: CASCDRGTREQYF. Written as DNA, the CDR3 is TGTGCCAGCTGTGACAGGGGCACTCGCGAGCAGTACTTC.

CDR3: CASSLGQVNTEAFF. In DNA, the CDR3 is TGTGCCAGTAGTCTCGGACAGGTGAACACTGAAGCTTTCTTT. The rearrangement links TRBV19 to TRBJ1-1, with 7 bases that match TRBD1. The germline V gene encodes CDR1 LNHDA and CDR2 SQIVND (reference sequence). Trimming cost V 5 bases and J 0 bases; bases outside gene matches: 3. The CDR3 contains 14 residues.

This clone showed up just a few times. This chain joins TRBV7-3 and TRBJ2-2; TRBD1 aligns across 9 bases. This CDR3 has 14 amino acids. With 3 bases clipped from V and 5 bases from J, the junction kept 1 base outside the gene matches. Germline CDR1 SGHTA, CDR2 FQGTGA. The CDR3 DNA follows: TGTGCCAGCAGCTTTGGACAGGGGACCGGGGAGCTGTTTTTT. Translated: CASSFGQGTGELFF.

The J gene is TRBJ1-2, the V gene TRBV5-1; 8 bases align to TRBD1. The V gene's germline CDR1 is SGHRS and CDR2 YFSETQ. The CDR3 sequence is 14 residues long. V dropped 4 bases and J dropped 8; count of bases not matched to a gene: 10. CDR3 coding DNA: TGCGCCAGCAGCCTCGGACAGGGCCGACACGGCTACACCTTC. Translated, it gives CASSLGQGRHGYTF.

This clone was recorded only once. The chain is built from TRBV24-1 and TRBJ1-1; 10 bases are a match to TRBD1. The V gene's germline CDR1 is KGHDR and CDR2 SFDVKD. This CDR3 comprises 13 residues. Losses at the gene ends were 4 bases for V and 11 bases for J; bases not matched to a gene: 6. This CDR3 reads CATSDSLDRGAFF. The CDR3 nucleotides read TGTGCCACCAGTGACTCCTTGGACAGGGGGGCTTTCTTT.

This clone was seen a handful of times. This chain connects TRBV7-6 to TRBJ2-2, with D possibly matching TRBD2 (6 bases). Germline V gene sequence: CDR1 SGHVS, CDR2 FNYEAQ. V shed 4 bases and J shed 3 bases, with 12 bases lying between them. This CDR3 spans 15 amino acids. DNA of the CDR3: TGTGCCAGCAGCTCTGGGGGGATGGACACCGGGGAGCTGTTTTTT. Translated, it gives CASSSGGMDTGELFF. Looking up the rest from reference TRBV7-6 and TRBJ2-2 gives the full variable domain: GAGVSQSPRYKVTKRGQDVALRCDPISGHVSLYWYRQALGQGPEFLTYFNYEAQQDKSGLPNDRFSAERPEGSISTLTIQRTEQRDSAMYRCASSSGGMDTGELFFGEGSRLTVL.

The gene calls are TRBV7-8 and TRBJ2-2, with a possible D match to TRBD1 (6 bases). Germline V gene lookup returns CDR1 SGHVS and CDR2 FQNEAQ. Trimming stripped 3 bases from V and 4 bases from J, with 18 bases between. This CDR3 has 17 amino acids. CDR3 nucleotides: TGTGCCAGCAGCTTGAGACACAGGGAAACGAGCACCGGGGAGCTGTTTTTT. Translating gives CASSLRHRETSTGELFF.

This chain joins TRBV5-6 and TRBJ2-2, with D possibly being TRBD1 (5 bases). The CDR3 extends over 14 amino acids. From germline, CDR1 is SGHDT and CDR2 YYEEEE. V was cut by 4 bases and J by 8 bases, with 15 bases left in between. In DNA form, the CDR3 reads TGTGCCAGCAGCGTTGGGGCCGAATGGGGGGAGCTGTTTTTT. As protein: CASSVGAEWGELFF.

V and J are TRBV2 and TRBJ2-7, with 8 positions matching TRBD2. This CDR3 region has 14 residues. With V trimmed by 2 bases and J by 4 bases, 4 bases remained unmatched. Germline assignment: CDR1 SNHLY and CDR2 FYNNEI. The CDR3 sequence: CASSEHAGGYEQYF. In DNA, the CDR3 is TGTGCCAGCAGTGAACACGCGGGGGGATACGAGCAGTACTTC. The full variable domain, its missing parts supplied by reference TRBV2 and TRBJ2-7, is EPEVTQTPSHQVTQMGQEVILRCVPISNHLYFYWYRQILGQKVEFLVSFYNNEISEKSEIFDDQFSVERPDGSNFTLKIRSTKLEDSAMYFCASSEHAGGYEQYFGPGTRLTVT.

This clone was found once. This chain joins TRBV28 and TRBJ1-1; D unclear. Germline CDR1 and CDR2: MDHEN and SYDVKM. V was shortened by 2 bases and J by 1 base, with 5 bases between the two germline ends. The CDR3 runs to 13 residues. The CDR3 nucleotides read TGTGCCAGCAGTTTAACGGGGAACACTGAAGCTTTCTTT. Amino acids: CASSLTGNTEAFF.

The V and J genes are TRBV19 and TRBJ2-3, with TRBD2 matching 7 bases. V lost 3 bases, J lost 2 bases, and 5 bases stayed unmatched. The CDR3 is 15 amino acids. The germline V gene has CDR1 LNHDA and CDR2 SQIVND (reference sequence). The CDR3 region has the DNA TGTGCCAGTAGTATCTTCGCGGGGGTCACAGATACGCAGTATTTT. This codes for CASSIFAGVTDTQYF.

V is TRBV7-9 and J is TRBJ1-1, with D perhaps TRBD1 (5 bases). Trimming cost V 4 bases and J 5 bases, with 23 bases left between them. The length of the CDR3 is 17 residues. The germline V gene encodes CDR1 SEHNR and CDR2 FQNEAQ (reference sequence). The CDR3 spells CASSSKGQGGRWTEAFF. CDR3 DNA: TGTGCCAGCAGCTCAAAGGGCCAGGGAGGAAGGTGGACTGAAGCTTTCTTT.

This chain joins TRBV5-5 and TRBJ2-7; maybe TRBD2 (6 bases). Germline values: CDR1 SGHKS, CDR2 YYEKEE (reference sequence). CDR3 length equals 16 residues. The V end was cut by 0 bases, the J end by 0 bases, with 13 bases between. In DNA, the CDR3 is TGTGCCAGCAGCTTGGCGGCTAGCGAGATCTCCTACGAGCAGTACTTC. Encoded protein: CASSLAASEISYEQYF. Combining the CDR3 with reference TRBV5-5 and TRBJ2-7 gives the whole variable domain DAGVTQSPTHLIKTRGQQVTLRCSPISGHKSVSWYQQVLGQGPQFIFQYYEKEERGRGNFPDRFSARQFPNYSSELNVNALLLGDSALYLCASSLAASEISYEQYFGPGTRLTVT.

The chain uses TRBV9 and TRBJ2-5, with TRBD1 matching 10 bases. Germline assignment: CDR1 SGDLS and CDR2 YYNGEE. Germline trimming cut 0 bases from V and 5 bases from J; bases unmatched to any gene: 10. The CDR3 extends over 17 amino acids. CDR3 sequence: CASSVAPPGQGLETQYF. The CDR3 DNA reads as TGTGCCAGCAGCGTAGCTCCCCCGGGACAGGGGCTGGAGACCCAGTACTTC.

CDR3 DNA sequence: TGCGCCAGCAGCTTGCTTGGACAGGGGGCATCCTACGAGCAGTACTTC. This encodes CASSLLGQGASYEQYF. This sequence joins TRBV5-1 and TRBJ2-7, with 11 bases that match TRBD1. In germline, CDR1 is SGHRS, CDR2 YFSETQ. CDR3 size: 16 residues. Losses at the gene ends were 1 base for V and 1 base for J; bases not matched to a gene: 4. The full variable domain, completed using reference TRBV5-1 and TRBJ2-7, is KAGVTQTPRYLIKTRGQQVTLSCSPISGHRSVSWYQQTPGQGLQFLFEYFSETQRNKGNFPGRFSGRQFSNSRSEMNVSTLELGDSALYLCASSLLGQGASYEQYFGPGTRLTVT.

The table lists this clone with a few counts. This chain uses TRBV3-1 (or the pseudogene TRBV3-2) with TRBJ2-1, with 10 bases lining up with TRBD1. V lost 4 bases and J lost 0; bases outside the gene matches: 9. Germline lookup yields CDR1 LGHDT and CDR2 YNNKEL (reference sequence). The CDR3 covers 18 residues. DNA of the CDR3: TGTGCCAGCAGCCGAAGCGGGACAGGGGCCAGCTCCTACAATGAGCAGTTCTTC. Protein product: CASSRSGTGASSYNEQFF.